The 10 T cell receptor beta chains in this list originate from one sample, sequenced in a study of cytomegalovirus exposure and HLA in healthy donors. Primers included in the PCR were 60 Vbeta and 13 Jbeta primers. TCRdb's copy holds only in-frame clones and misses some; the assay was immunoSEQ multiplex PCR. The data show 150,000 or so clones, 65% to 70% seen once. Sequencing was done on a sample of PBMCs. The receptors come from a man in his thirties or forties in good health and CMV-seropositive.

As for this clone: One junction end does not reproduce the germline sequence, and a read error may be involved. The chain has TRBV7-7 and TRBJ2-1, with 14 bases matching TRBD2. The CDR3 runs 16 residues. Germline-derived CDR1 and CDR2 are SSHAT and FNYEAQ (reference sequence). The CDR3 here is CASSLGLGLAGGELFF. DNA for the CDR3: TGTGCTAGCAGCTTAGGTCTCGGACTAGCGGGGGGCGAGCTCTTCTTC. Full variable domain (rest looked up from reference TRBV7-7 and TRBJ2-1): GAGVSQSPRYKVTKRGQDVTLRCDPISSHATLYWYQQALGQGPEFLTYFNYEAQPDKSGLPSDRFSAERPEGSISTLTIQRTEQRDSAMYRCASSLGLGLAGGELFFGPGTRLTVL.

The gene calls are TRBV7-9 and TRBJ1-4; 11 bases fit TRBD1. The CDR3 loop spans 14 amino acids. CDR1 and CDR2 (germline): SEHNR, FQNEAQ (reference sequence). Germline trimming cut 3 bases from V and 7 bases from J; bases unmatched to any gene: 1. The CDR3 DNA sequence: TGTGCCAGCAGCTTGGACAGGGGGCTTGAAAAACTGTTTTTT. Protein: CASSLDRGLEKLFF.

The chain uses TRBV28 and TRBJ2-3, with D maybe TRBD2 (5 bases). CDR1 is MDHEN, CDR2 SYDVKM, per germline. Trimming left V 1 base short and J 0 bases short, with 8 bases between. This CDR3 contains 15 residues. The DNA of the CDR3 is TGTGCCAGCAGTTTATTAGCGCTTAGCACAGATACGCAGTATTTT. Protein product: CASSLLALSTDTQYF.

This sequence joins TRBV27 and TRBJ2-7; D possibly corresponds to TRBD1 (6 bases). CDR1 is MNHEY and CDR2 is SMNVEV in the germline V gene (reference sequence). The CDR3 covers 13 residues. Trimming removed 6 bases at V and 3 bases at J, with 12 bases between. Here the CDR3 DNA reads TGTGCCAGCAGGATGGACAGTCACTACGAGCAGTACTTC. Its translation: CASRMDSHYEQYF.

This chain joins TRBV5-4 and TRBJ1-4, with D possibly TRBD1 on 6 matching bases. The CDR3 is made up of 15 amino acids. Trimming shortened V by 0 bases and J by 8 bases, and 14 bases separated the two germline ends. CDR1 and CDR2 (germline): SGHNT, YYREEE (reference sequence). CDR3 nucleotide sequence: TGTGCCAGCAGCTTGGCTGGGGGCGGTAGGGAAAAACTGTTTTTT. Translating it yields CASSLAGGGREKLFF.

The chain carries TRBV28 and TRBJ2-7; 7 bases map to TRBD2. Germline V gene lookup returns CDR1 MDHEN and CDR2 SYDVKM. CDR3 length: 15 residues. J was trimmed by 2 bases and V by 6 bases; bases with no gene match: 10. DNA of the CDR3: TGTGCCAGCAGCGGGCGGACTAGTTCGCCCTACGAGCAGTACTTC. It codes for CASSGRTSSPYEQYF.

The chain uses TRBV2 and TRBJ2-1; 8 bases line up with TRBD2. V shed 6 bases and J 10 bases; nucleotides not matched to a gene: 5. In germline, CDR1 is SNHLY, CDR2 FYNNEI. This CDR3 spans 12 amino acids. The chain's CDR3 is CASRLAGWEQFF. The CDR3, as DNA: TGTGCCAGCAGGTTAGCGGGATGGGAGCAGTTCTTC.

V is TRBV6-1 and J is TRBJ1-5; maybe TRBD1 (5 bases). Trimming took 3 bases from V and 0 from J, leaving 24 bases between them. This CDR3 spans 20 amino acids. Germline V gene lookup returns CDR1 MNHNS and CDR2 SASEGT. This CDR3 is CASSDNLRGGGLYSNQPQHF. CDR3 in DNA: TGTGCCAGCAGTGATAACCTCCGGGGGGGAGGGCTTTATAGCAATCAGCCCCAGCATTTT.

The V gene is TRBV11-3, the J gene TRBJ2-7, with TRBD1 matching over 8 bases. Germline-derived CDR1 and CDR2 are SGHNT and YENEEA. The CDR3 totals 13 residues. J was trimmed by 3 bases and V by 3 bases; bases with no gene match: 1. The CDR3 DNA sequence: TGTGCCAGCAGCTTCGACAGGGGCTACGAGCAGTACTTC. Translation: CASSFDRGYEQYF.

The V and J genes are TRBV11-1 and TRBJ2-2; 9 bases line up with TRBD2. The CDR3 length is 15 residues. Germline lookup yields CDR1 SGHAT and CDR2 FQDESV (reference sequence). Losses at the gene ends were 6 bases for V and 5 bases for J; bases not matched to a gene: 7. Here the CDR3 DNA reads TGTGCCAGCAGTCCGGGACTAGCCCAGACCGGGGAGCTGTTTTTT. Translated, it gives CASSPGLAQTGELFF.